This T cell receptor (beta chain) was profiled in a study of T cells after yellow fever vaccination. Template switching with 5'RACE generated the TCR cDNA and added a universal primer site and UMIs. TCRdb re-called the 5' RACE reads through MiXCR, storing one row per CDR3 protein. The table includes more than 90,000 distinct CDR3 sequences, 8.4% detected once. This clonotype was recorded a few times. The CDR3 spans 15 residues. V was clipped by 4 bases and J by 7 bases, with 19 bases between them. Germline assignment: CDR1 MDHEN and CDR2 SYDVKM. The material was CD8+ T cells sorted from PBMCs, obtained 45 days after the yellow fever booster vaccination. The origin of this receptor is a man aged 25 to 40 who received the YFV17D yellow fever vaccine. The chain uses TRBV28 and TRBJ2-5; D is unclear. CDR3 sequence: CASSSLINHRGTQYF. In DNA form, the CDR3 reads TGTGCCAGCAGTTCCCTAATTAACCACCGAGGGACCCAGTACTTC. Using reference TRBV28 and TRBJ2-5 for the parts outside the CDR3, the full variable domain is DVKVTQSSRYLVKRTGEKVFLECVQDMDHENMFWYRQDPGLGLRLIYFSYDVKMKEKGDIPEGYSVSREKKERFSLILESASTNQTSMYLCASSSLINHRGTQYFGPGTRLLVL.